One sample yielded the 10 T cell receptor beta chains listed below, sequenced in a study of blood T cell repertoires in COVID-19. Libraries were prepared by immunoSEQ multiplex PCR; TCRdb keeps only in-frame clonotypes and omits some of them. The sample shows over 600,000 clones, over 80% of them seen only once. The sequenced material came from peripheral blood. The receptors were gathered from a woman between 18 and 29 years old with acute or convalescent COVID-19.

V is TRBV9 and J is TRBJ2-3; D unresolved. The germline V gene encodes CDR1 SGDLS and CDR2 YYNGEE. The CDR3 consists of 13 residues. Trimming left V 4 bases short and J 8 bases short, with 14 bases between. The CDR3 DNA sequence: TGTGCCAGCAGCCCAGATTATCTAGGTACGCAGTATTTT. This codes for CASSPDYLGTQYF.

The rearrangement links TRBV7-9 to TRBJ1-1; TRBD1 matches at 8 bases. The junction had 9 bases not matched to a gene; V was cut back by 5 bases and J by 1 base. The CDR3 contains 16 residues. Germline CDR1 and CDR2: SEHNR and FQNEAQ (reference sequence). The CDR3, as DNA: TGTGCCAGCAGCCCTAGGACAGGGTACGGGAACACTGAAGCTTTCTTT. Translation gives CASSPRTGYGNTEAFF.

The rearrangement joins TRBV14 to TRBJ2-4, with TRBD1 matching over 7 bases. Germline assignment: CDR1 SGHDN and CDR2 FVKESK. With V trimmed by 4 bases and J by 9 bases, 0 bases remained unmatched. CDR3 size: 11 residues. CDR3 residues: CASSPGGIQYF. CDR3 DNA: TGTGCCAGCAGCCCAGGGGGCATTCAGTACTTC.

CDR3 coding DNA: TGCGCCAGCAGCTTGGGGCAGGGGGATAAGGACACTGAAGCTTTCTTT. Amino acids: CASSLGQGDKDTEAFF. The V call is TRBV5-1, the J call TRBJ1-1, with 7 bases lining up with TRBD1. The CDR3 extends over 16 amino acids. Germline-derived CDR1 and CDR2 are SGHRS and YFSETQ. Trimming took 0 bases from V and 3 from J; bases not matched to a gene: 8.

This rearrangement joins TRBV15 to TRBJ1-2; TRBD1 matches 10 bases. CDR1 LNHNV and CDR2 YYDKDF come from the germline V gene (reference sequence). This CDR3 region has 18 residues. J was trimmed by 0 bases and V by 2 bases; bases with no gene match: 9. The CDR3 DNA follows: TGTGCCACCAGCAGATCCCGGGACAGGGGCCTGTCTAACTATGGCTACACCTTC. It is translated as CATSRSRDRGLSNYGYTF.

The V and J genes are TRBV27 and TRBJ2-7, with D tentatively TRBD1 (6 bases). CDR1 and CDR2 from the germline V gene are MNHEY and SMNVEV (reference sequence). Trimming stripped 2 bases from V and 2 bases from J, with 10 bases between. The CDR3 contains 14 residues. The chain's CDR3 is CASSLRAGAYEQYF. The CDR3 DNA reads as TGTGCCAGCAGTTTACGGGCAGGGGCCTACGAGCAGTACTTC.

The chain combines TRBV4-1 with TRBJ2-2; weak D call: TRBD2 (6 bases). Trimming removed 2 bases from V and 6 bases from J, with 19 bases in between. Per the germline V gene, CDR1 is MGHRA and CDR2 is YSYEKL. The CDR3 is 17 amino acids. The chain's CDR3 is CASSQPSGGILSGELFF. Here the CDR3 DNA reads TGCGCCAGCAGCCAACCTAGTGGGGGGATTTTGTCCGGGGAGCTGTTTTTT.

Turning to this clone: The sample carries other DNA sequences with the same CDR3. The chain couples TRBV24-1 to TRBJ1-5, with unresolved D. The V gene's germline CDR1 is KGHDR and CDR2 SFDVKD. This CDR3 is 14 amino acids long. The ends were cut back, 5 bases at V and 0 bases at J, with 7 bases in the middle. The CDR3 sequence is CATSGQYSNQPQHF. The CDR3 coding sequence is TGTGCCACCAGTGGGCAGTATAGCAATCAGCCCCAGCATTTT.

This chain links TRBV5-1 with TRBJ1-2; 10 nucleotides align to TRBD1. The V segment lost 2 bases and the J segment 5 bases; nucleotides outside the gene matches: 6. Per germline, CDR1 SGHRS and CDR2 YFSETQ. CDR3 length equals 15 residues. CDR3 DNA sequence: TGCGCCAGCAGCTTCTCGGGACAGGGGACTTATGGCTACACCTTC. The encoded protein is CASSFSGQGTYGYTF. Based on the CDR3 plus reference TRBV5-1 and TRBJ1-2, the full variable domain is KAGVTQTPRYLIKTRGQQVTLSCSPISGHRSVSWYQQTPGQGLQFLFEYFSETQRNKGNFPGRFSGRQFSNSRSEMNVSTLELGDSALYLCASSFSGQGTYGYTFGSGTRLTVV.

In this sample, this clone turned up once. The CDR3 region is CASSFPANTGELFF. Here the CDR3 DNA reads TGTGCCAGCAGTTTCCCAGCGAACACCGGGGAGCTGTTTTTT. The V call is TRBV6-2 or TRBV6-3, the J call TRBJ2-2; no clear D gene. This CDR3 is 14 amino acids long. CDR1 and CDR2 from the germline V gene are MNHEY and SVGEGT. The V gene lost 4 bases and the J gene lost 0 bases, with 6 bases spanning the gap.